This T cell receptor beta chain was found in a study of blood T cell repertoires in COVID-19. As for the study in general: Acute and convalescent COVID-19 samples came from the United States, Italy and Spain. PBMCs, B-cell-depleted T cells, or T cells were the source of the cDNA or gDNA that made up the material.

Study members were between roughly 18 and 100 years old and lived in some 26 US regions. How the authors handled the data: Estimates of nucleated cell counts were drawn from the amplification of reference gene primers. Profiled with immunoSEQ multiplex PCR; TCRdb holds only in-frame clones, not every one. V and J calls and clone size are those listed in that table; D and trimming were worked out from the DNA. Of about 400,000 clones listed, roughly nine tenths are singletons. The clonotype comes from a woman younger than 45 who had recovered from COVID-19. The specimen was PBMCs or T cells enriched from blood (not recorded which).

Written as DNA, the CDR3 is TGTGCCCACGGTGGGGGGGCTGAAGCTTTCTTT. This encodes CAHGGGAEAFF. This chain uses TRBV30 with TRBJ1-1, with D maybe TRBD1 (5 bases). Trimming left V 8 bases short and J 6 bases short, with 13 bases between. The CDR3 length is 11 residues. Germline V CDR1 and CDR2: GTSNPN, SVGIG (reference sequence).